This TCR beta chain is drawn from a study of T-cell memory formation after mild COVID-19 (dated by TCRdb to about 2021). Regarding the complete study: TCR sequence clusters from the two donors were found to be largely donor specific. T-cell clones expanding and contracting after mild COVID-19 in a couple of donors were tracked by longitudinal TCRalpha and TCRbeta repertoire sequencing. The cohort comprised two young, previously healthy adult volunteers, one female and one male.

Counted from cysteine to phenylalanine, this CDR3 has 14 amino acids. Kept here is only the CDR3 DNA, which spans 42 bases and is read in frame from base 1. Trimming removed 4 bases from V and 9 bases from J; the gene matches leave 6 bases unexplained. The germline V gene provides CDR1 SGHRS and CDR2 YFSETQ. The data were produced on an Illumina NovaSeq 6000. TCRalpha and TCRbeta cDNA libraries were built by 5'RACE with constant-segment primers, adding sample barcodes and unique molecular identifiers. RNA was extracted from every sample with Trizol reagent. Libraries were amplified in two PCR steps, with a second sample barcode and Illumina TruSeq adapters added in the second step. Libraries were sequenced on an Illumina NovaSeq with 2 x 150 bp paired-end reads. Per the source publication's procedure: Demultiplexing of reads and collapsing into UMI-guided consensus sequences were performed with migec v1.2.7. Using mixcr v2.1.11, the UMI consensuses were aligned to TRA and TRB V and J templates and assembled into clonotypes. A clonotype was counted as expanded or contracted only if both edgeR and NoisET called the change significant, with noise models trained on biological replicates. For edgeR calls, the thresholds were a false discovery rate-adjusted p below 0.01 and a log2 fold-change of 1. PCA with hierarchical clustering of max-normalized trajectories of the 1000 most abundant clonotypes was used as exploratory dynamics analysis. Separately sequenced CD4+ and CD8+ repertoires were used to assign a CD4 or CD8 phenotype to each responding clone. TCRdb reran the public reads through fastp at Q25 and MiXCR, keeping productive beta chains. CDR3 protein duplicates are merged, each entry listing the most common genes and DNA. For this entry, the V and J calls and clone size follow TCRdb and not the study's own pipeline. For this sample the table gives about 360,000 distinct CDR3 sequences, of which approximately 15% were detected only once. About 22% of the sample comes from the top ten.

Ficoll-Paque density gradient centrifugation was the method used to isolate PBMCs. In its sample, this clonotype was seen a few times. Its antigen is not yet known. The input lacks base qualities; no much larger clone sits a single base away. Study-wide conclusions, independent of this receptor: SARS-CoV-2 specificity was not confirmed for the second-wave clones peaking on day 37. Only two mild cases were covered in the study, and larger cohorts including severe cases with pre-infection samples were considered necessary. Some responding clones were detected in pre-infection memory, which suggested that pre-existing cross-reactive memory T cells had joined the SARS-CoV-2 response. Clones that contracted from day 15 to 85 showed balanced CD4/CD8 phenotypes, whereas a second wave of clones that expanded from day 15 to 37 leaned towards CD4+. Contracting CD4+ clones turned up mainly in the CM and EM memory subsets, whereas EMRA was where CD8+ clones were enriched.

The V and J segments used are TRBV5-1 and TRBJ2-1, and TRBD2 matches 11 of the central bases. The TCR comes from a man younger than 35 who had mild COVID-19 (a few samples of this study predate the infection). The sample titles of this study are shuffled in the database, so cell type and time point are left out; the donor was told from shared clones. Sample: PBMCs or a T cell subset sorted from them (not recorded which). In nucleotides, the sequence is TGCGCCAGCAGCGCGACTAGCGGGGCGCCTGAGCAGTTCTTC. Its protein is CASSATSGAPEQFF.